Each of the 27 T cell receptor beta chains below was sequenced from the same sample in a study of CD8 T cells in Susac syndrome. Random hexamers were used to reverse transcribe an amount of about 0.45 to 1 ug RNA. TCRdb re-called the immunoSEQ multiplex PCR reads with MiXCR, one entry per CDR3 protein. The table lists about 200,000 distinct CDR3 sequences, 95% of them singletons. The sequenced material came from CD4+ T cells from PBMCs. The receptors here all came from a human donor in good health.

J is TRBJ1-5 and V is TRBV5-6; 7 nucleotides match TRBD1. The V and J ends lost 4 bases and 1 base, in that order; junction bases with no gene match: 8. Per germline, CDR1 SGHDT and CDR2 YYEEEE. The CDR3 covers 16 residues. DNA for the CDR3: TGTGCCAGCAGCCGATACAGGGGATCGAGCAATCAGCCCCAGCATTTT. Its translation is CASSRYRGSSNQPQHF.

V is TRBV29-1 and J is TRBJ2-3, with 8 bases lining up with TRBD1. From germline, CDR1 is SQVTM and CDR2 ANQGSEA. The CDR3 totals 15 residues. The ends lost 7 bases at V and 2 bases at J; junction bases unmatched: 11. The DNA of the CDR3 is TGCAGCGATCAAAGGACAGGGAGCTCCACAGATACGCAGTATTTT. Amino acid sequence: CSDQRTGSSTDTQYF.

The chain uses TRBV6-5 and TRBJ1-6, with D tentatively TRBD1 (5 bases). The germline V and J ends were trimmed by 0 bases and 6 bases, with 9 bases remaining between them. This CDR3 has 15 amino acids. The V gene's germline CDR1 is MNHEY and CDR2 SVGAGI. The CDR3 DNA reads as TGTGCCAGCAGTTACTCGAGGGGACTTAATTCACCCCTCCACTTT. This gives the protein CASSYSRGLNSPLHF.

The chain couples TRBV3-1 to TRBJ1-1; D possibly corresponds to TRBD1 (5 bases). The CDR3 runs 13 residues. From germline, CDR1 is LGHDT and CDR2 YNNKEL (reference sequence). V dropped 1 base and J dropped 11 bases, with 14 bases sitting between them. The CDR3 region has the DNA TGTGCCAGCAGCCAAGGAGATTGGGGGGAGGCTTTCTTT. Its translation: CASSQGDWGEAFF.

The chain joins TRBV14 to TRBJ2-2; 9 nucleotides align to TRBD2. The CDR3 runs to 15 residues. The germline CDR1 and CDR2 sequences are SGHDN and FVKESK. J gave up 5 bases and V 4 bases, and 5 bases lay outside the gene matches. CDR3 in amino acids: CASSRPGLATGELFF. In DNA form, the CDR3 reads TGTGCCAGCAGCCGTCCGGGACTAGCTACCGGGGAGCTGTTTTTT.

This chain connects TRBV4-2 to TRBJ2-3; TRBD2 matches at 7 bases. This CDR3 region has 17 residues. The V gene's germline CDR1 is LGHNA and CDR2 YNFKEQ. The junction had 9 bases not matched to a gene; V was cut back by 0 bases and J by 3 bases. DNA for the CDR3: TGTGCCAGCAGCCAAGAGGATAGGCGGGAGAGGACAGATACGCAGTATTTT. Its protein product is CASSQEDRRERTDTQYF.

The gene calls are TRBV15 and TRBJ1-1, with D tentatively TRBD1 (6 bases). The CDR3 runs 15 residues. Per the germline V gene, CDR1 is LNHNV and CDR2 is YYDKDF (reference sequence). With 3 bases removed from V and 3 bases from J, the gap between germline ends came to 14 bases. The CDR3 region is CATSSRQGSDTEAFF. The CDR3 bases are TGTGCCACCAGCAGTCGGCAGGGGAGTGACACTGAAGCTTTCTTT.

The gene calls are TRBV5-6 and TRBJ1-1; D possibly corresponds to TRBD1 (6 bases). The germline V gene encodes CDR1 SGHDT and CDR2 YYEEEE. CDR3 length: 15 amino acids. V was pared by 4 bases and J by 1 base, with 14 bases between. Here the CDR3 reads CASSPRGLENTEAFF. The CDR3 DNA is TGTGCCAGCAGCCCCAGGGGATTAGAGAACACTGAAGCTTTCTTT.

This chain uses TRBV30 with TRBJ2-1; D remains ambiguous. The CDR3 covers 11 residues. Trimming removed 2 bases at V and 7 bases at J, with 6 bases between. Germline-derived CDR1 and CDR2 are GTSNPN and SVGIG (reference sequence). CDR3 sequence reads: CAWSFRNEQFF. CDR3 in DNA: TGTGCCTGGAGTTTTAGGAATGAGCAGTTCTTC.

The chain employs TRBV27 and TRBJ2-1; no reliable D call. The V gene's germline CDR1 is MNHEY and CDR2 SMNVEV (reference sequence). The CDR3 loop spans 16 amino acids. With 5 bases removed from V and 4 bases from J, the gap between germline ends came to 18 bases. CDR3 bases: TGTGCCAGCAGTCCAAACGGGCCAAATACATACAATGAGCAGTTCTTC. Protein product: CASSPNGPNTYNEQFF.

V is TRBV5-6 and J is TRBJ2-7; TRBD2 is a possible D gene (6 bases). The CDR3 spans 15 residues. Germline lookup yields CDR1 SGHDT and CDR2 YYEEEE. V lost 2 bases to trimming and J lost 6 bases, with 18 bases between them. The DNA for the CDR3 is TGTGCCAGCAGCTTTTCGACTAGAGGCCTCGGCGAGCAGTACGTC. Translated, it gives CASSFSTRGLGEQYV.

Only one count was recorded for this clonotype. The J gene is TRBJ1-4, the V gene TRBV20-1; the D is unclear. Germline values: CDR1 DFQATT, CDR2 SNEGSKA (reference sequence). V was cut by 5 bases and J by 4 bases, with 11 bases left in between. The CDR3 is made up of 13 amino acids. The CDR3 spells CSAPTPGNEKLFF. CDR3 DNA sequence: TGCAGTGCTCCGACACCGGGTAATGAAAAACTGTTTTTT.

The chain carries TRBV23-1 and TRBJ2-7; D possibly corresponds to TRBD2 (6 bases). TRBV23-1 is placed among ORFs of uncertain function. V was trimmed by 4 bases and J by 10 bases, leaving 17 bases between them. The length of the CDR3 is 13 residues. CDR3 protein: CASSLVRQGGQYF. The CDR3 region has the DNA TGCGCCAGCAGTCTCGTCCGTCAGGGAGGACAGTACTTC.

The rearrangement links TRBV7-2 to TRBJ2-3; D is perhaps TRBD2 (5 bases). CDR3 size: 15 residues. Germline-derived CDR1 and CDR2 are SGHTA and FQGNSA. Trimming cost V 1 base and J 0 bases, with 8 bases left between them. CDR3 in DNA: TGTGCCAGCAGCTTAGGCCGGACTAGCACAGATACGCAGTATTTT. Amino acids: CASSLGRTSTDTQYF.

The V and J genes are TRBV12-3 or TRBV12-4 and TRBJ2-7; 8 bases match TRBD1. The CDR3 spans 12 residues. The DNA for the CDR3 is TGTGCTACTCGACAGGGGTTCTACGAGCAGTACTTC. Translated: CATRQGFYEQYF.

This clonotype was observed once. J is TRBJ2-2 and V is TRBV29-1, with a weak D call TRBD1 (6 bases). Germline assignment: CDR1 SQVTM and CDR2 ANQGSEA. V was cut by 7 bases and J by 1 base, with 13 bases left in between. There are 14 residues in the CDR3. The CDR3 sequence: CSARQDLNTGELFF. CDR3 bases: TGCAGCGCCCGACAGGATCTGAACACCGGGGAGCTGTTTTTT.

This sequence joins TRBV20-1 and TRBJ2-1; the D is unclear. Deletions cut 6 bases from V and 7 bases from J, with 13 bases between. CDR1 and CDR2 from the germline V gene are DFQATT and SNEGSKA (reference sequence). The CDR3 has 12 amino acids. CDR3 in amino acids: CSAYRAGNEQFF. The CDR3 DNA reads as TGCAGTGCCTATAGGGCCGGGAATGAGCAGTTCTTC.

V usage is TRBV12-3 or TRBV12-4 and J usage is TRBJ2-4; D not resolved. V was cut by 6 bases and J by 0 bases, with 18 bases left in between. The CDR3 is made up of 17 amino acids. This CDR3 reads CASSRGVAELAKNIQYF. In nucleotides, the CDR3 is TGTGCCAGCAGCCGTGGGGTGGCCGAGCTAGCCAAAAACATTCAGTACTTC.

The chain has TRBV30 and TRBJ1-5; D is ambiguous. Germline CDR1 is GTSNPN and CDR2 is SVGIG (reference sequence). V was trimmed by 1 base and J by 5 bases, leaving 9 bases between them. This CDR3 has 13 amino acids. In nucleotides, the CDR3 is TGTGCCTGGAGTGGATACCGGGATCAGCCCCAGCATTTT. It specifies CAWSGYRDQPQHF.

The chain joins TRBV18 to TRBJ2-2, with 8 bases that match TRBD1. Unmatched junction bases numbered 0, after V lost 2 bases and J lost 1 base. Germline CDR1 is KGHSH and CDR2 is LQKENI. There are 15 residues in the CDR3. The CDR3 protein is CASSPDRGNTGELFF. CDR3 in DNA: TGTGCCAGCTCACCAGACAGGGGGAACACCGGGGAGCTGTTTTTT.

The chain employs TRBV30 and TRBJ1-5; the D gene is possibly TRBD1 (6 bases). This CDR3 has 13 amino acids. CDR1 is GTSNPN, CDR2 SVGIG, per germline (reference sequence). The V end lost 2 bases, the J end lost 7 bases, and 12 bases lay between the germline ends. The chain's CDR3 is CAWSLDRTQPQHF. As DNA, the CDR3 is TGTGCCTGGAGTTTGGACAGAACACAGCCCCAGCATTTT.

The chain joins TRBV20-1 to TRBJ1-1; the D gene is possibly TRBD1 (5 bases). With 3 bases removed from V and 7 bases from J, the gap between germline ends came to 12 bases. The CDR3 spans 12 residues. Germline-derived CDR1 and CDR2 are DFQATT and SNEGSKA (reference sequence). In DNA, the CDR3 is TGCAGTGCTAGTTGGGGCTGGGGTGAAGCTTTCTTT. Protein: CSASWGWGEAFF.

The chain is built from TRBV12-3 or TRBV12-4 and TRBJ2-2; D is possibly TRBD1 or TRBD2 (5 bases each). The CDR3 is made up of 15 amino acids. V was shortened by 3 bases and J by 3 bases, with 11 bases between the two germline ends. The CDR3: CASSFGVGDTGELFF. DNA of the CDR3: TGTGCCAGCAGTTTTGGGGTGGGGGACACCGGGGAGCTGTTTTTT.

The rearrangement links TRBV20-1 to TRBJ2-7; D is undetermined. CDR1 is DFQATT, CDR2 SNEGSKA, per germline (reference sequence). V lost 1 base, J lost 9 bases, and 31 bases lay in between. This CDR3 region has 18 residues. CDR3 nucleotide sequence: TGCAGTGCTAGAGGACTGCTACGACCTAATTCCTACGAGTCGCGGCAGTACGTC. This translates into CSARGLLRPNSYESRQYV.

The gene calls are TRBV6-6 and TRBJ2-7; 10 bases map to TRBD2. There are 16 residues in the CDR3. V gave up 5 bases and J gave up 2 bases; unmatched junction bases: 9. The germline gives CDR1 MNHNY, CDR2 SVGAGI (reference sequence). The CDR3 is CASSPRVAGGPYEQYV. CDR3 nucleotide sequence: TGTGCCAGCAGTCCTCGCGTAGCGGGAGGCCCCTACGAGCAGTACGTC.

For the CDR3, the DNA is TGTGCCAGCAGTTACTCGCGAGATTGGCCCAATGAGCAGTTCTTC. As protein: CASSYSRDWPNEQFF. The V and J genes are TRBV6-2 or TRBV6-3 and TRBJ2-1; no clear D. Germline V gene sequence: CDR1 MNHEY, CDR2 SVGEGT. Between the trimmed V and J ends, which lost 0 bases and 6 bases, there was a span of 12 bases. The CDR3 covers 15 residues.

The V gene is TRBV7-2, the J gene TRBJ1-5; D unclear. The CDR3 loop spans 15 amino acids. Trimming left V 2 bases short and J 2 bases short, with 10 bases between. Germline V gene lookup returns CDR1 SGHTA and CDR2 FQGNSA. The CDR3 reads CASSLITGGNQPQHF. Here the CDR3 DNA reads TGTGCCAGCAGCTTAATCACCGGAGGCAATCAGCCCCAGCATTTT.